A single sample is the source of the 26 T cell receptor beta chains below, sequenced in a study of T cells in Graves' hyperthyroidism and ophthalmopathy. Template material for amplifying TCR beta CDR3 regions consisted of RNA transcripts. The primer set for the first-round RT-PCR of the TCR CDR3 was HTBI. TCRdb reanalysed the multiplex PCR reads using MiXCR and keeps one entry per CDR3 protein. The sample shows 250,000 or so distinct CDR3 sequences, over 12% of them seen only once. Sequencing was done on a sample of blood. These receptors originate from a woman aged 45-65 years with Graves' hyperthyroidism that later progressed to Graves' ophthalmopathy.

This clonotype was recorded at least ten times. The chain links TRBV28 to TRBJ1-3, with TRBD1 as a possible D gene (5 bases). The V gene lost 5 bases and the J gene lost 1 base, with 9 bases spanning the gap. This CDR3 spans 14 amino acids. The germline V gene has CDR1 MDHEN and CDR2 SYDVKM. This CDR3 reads CASSGGASGNTIYF. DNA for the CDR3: TGTGCCAGCAGTGGAGGGGCGTCTGGAAACACCATATATTTT.

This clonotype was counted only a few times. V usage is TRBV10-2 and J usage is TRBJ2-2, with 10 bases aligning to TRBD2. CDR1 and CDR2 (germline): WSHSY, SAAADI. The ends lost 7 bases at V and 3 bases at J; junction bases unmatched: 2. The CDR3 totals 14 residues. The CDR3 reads CASTTSGYTGELFF. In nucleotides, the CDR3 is TGCGCCAGCACGACTAGCGGGTACACCGGGGAGCTGTTTTTT.

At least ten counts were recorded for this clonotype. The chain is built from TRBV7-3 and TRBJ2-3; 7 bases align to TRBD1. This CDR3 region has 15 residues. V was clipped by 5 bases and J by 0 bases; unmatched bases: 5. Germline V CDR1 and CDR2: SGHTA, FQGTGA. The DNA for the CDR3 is TGTGCCAGCAGCCTAGGGGACAGTAGCACAGATACGCAGTATTTT. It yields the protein CASSLGDSSTDTQYF.

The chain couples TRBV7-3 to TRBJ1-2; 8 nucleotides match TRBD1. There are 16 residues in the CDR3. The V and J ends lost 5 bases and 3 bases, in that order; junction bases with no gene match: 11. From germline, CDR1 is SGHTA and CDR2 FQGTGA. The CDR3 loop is CASSLNPGGADYGYTF. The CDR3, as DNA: TGTGCCAGCAGCCTTAACCCAGGGGGCGCCGACTATGGCTACACCTTC.

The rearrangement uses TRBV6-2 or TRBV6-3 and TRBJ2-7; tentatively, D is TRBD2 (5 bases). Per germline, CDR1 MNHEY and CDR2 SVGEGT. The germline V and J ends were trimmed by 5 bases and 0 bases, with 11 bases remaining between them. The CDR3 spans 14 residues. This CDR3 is CASSIVGNSYEQYF. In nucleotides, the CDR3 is TGTGCCAGCAGTATCGTCGGGAACTCCTACGAGCAGTACTTC.

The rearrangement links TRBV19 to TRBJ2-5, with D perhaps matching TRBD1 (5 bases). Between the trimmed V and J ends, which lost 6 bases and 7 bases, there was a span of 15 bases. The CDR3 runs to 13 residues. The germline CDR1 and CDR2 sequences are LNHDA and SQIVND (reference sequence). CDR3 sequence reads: CASSSRVFGTQYF. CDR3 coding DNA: TGTGCCAGTAGCTCCAGGGTGTTTGGGACCCAGTACTTC.

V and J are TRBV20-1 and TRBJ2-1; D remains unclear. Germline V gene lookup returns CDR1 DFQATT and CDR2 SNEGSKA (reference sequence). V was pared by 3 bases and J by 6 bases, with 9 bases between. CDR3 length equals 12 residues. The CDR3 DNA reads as TGCAGTGCTAGCGCCCTGTTCAATGAGCAGTTCTTC. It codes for CSASALFNEQFF.

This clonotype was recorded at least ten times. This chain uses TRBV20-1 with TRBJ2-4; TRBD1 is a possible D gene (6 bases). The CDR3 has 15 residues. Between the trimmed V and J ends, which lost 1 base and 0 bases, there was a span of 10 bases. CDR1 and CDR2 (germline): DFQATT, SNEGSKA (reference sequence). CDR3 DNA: TGCAGTGCTAGAGTCTCAGGGGTAGCCAAAAACATTCAGTACTTC. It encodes CSARVSGVAKNIQYF.

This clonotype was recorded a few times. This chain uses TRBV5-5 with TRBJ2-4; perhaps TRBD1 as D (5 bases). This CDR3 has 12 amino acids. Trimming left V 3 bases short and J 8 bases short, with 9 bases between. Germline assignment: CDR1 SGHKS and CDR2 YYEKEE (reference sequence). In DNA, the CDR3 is TGTGCCAGCAGCTCCAGGGTAGACATTCAGTACTTC. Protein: CASSSRVDIQYF. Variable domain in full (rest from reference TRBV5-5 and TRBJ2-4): DAGVTQSPTHLIKTRGQQVTLRCSPISGHKSVSWYQQVLGQGPQFIFQYYEKEERGRGNFPDRFSARQFPNYSSELNVNALLLGDSALYLCASSSRVDIQYFGAGTRLSVL.

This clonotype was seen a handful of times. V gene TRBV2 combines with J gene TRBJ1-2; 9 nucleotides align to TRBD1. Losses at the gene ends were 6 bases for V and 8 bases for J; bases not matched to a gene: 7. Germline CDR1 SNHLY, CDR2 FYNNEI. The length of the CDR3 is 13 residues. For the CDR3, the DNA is TGTGCCAGCAGGAGCGACAGGGGGAGGGGCTACACCTTC. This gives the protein CASRSDRGRGYTF.

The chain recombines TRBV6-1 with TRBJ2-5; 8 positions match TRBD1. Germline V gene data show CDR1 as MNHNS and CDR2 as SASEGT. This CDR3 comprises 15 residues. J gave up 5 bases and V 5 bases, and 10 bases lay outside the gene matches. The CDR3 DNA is TGTGCCAGCAGTCACGGACAGGGCGGATGGGAGACCCAGTACTTC. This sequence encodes CASSHGQGGWETQYF.

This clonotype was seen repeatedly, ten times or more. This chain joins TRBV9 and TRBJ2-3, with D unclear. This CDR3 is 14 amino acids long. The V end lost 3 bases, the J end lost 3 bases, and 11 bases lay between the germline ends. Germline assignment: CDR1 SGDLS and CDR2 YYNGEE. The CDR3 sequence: CASSGVPQTDTQYF. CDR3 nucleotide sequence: TGTGCCAGCAGCGGGGTCCCGCAAACAGATACGCAGTATTTT.

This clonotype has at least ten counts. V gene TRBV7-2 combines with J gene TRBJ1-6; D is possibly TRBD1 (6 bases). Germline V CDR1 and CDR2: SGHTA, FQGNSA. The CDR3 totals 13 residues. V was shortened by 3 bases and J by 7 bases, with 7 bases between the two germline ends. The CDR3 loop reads CASSLGANSPLHF. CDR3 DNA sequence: TGTGCCAGCAGCTTGGGGGCAAATTCACCCCTCCACTTT.

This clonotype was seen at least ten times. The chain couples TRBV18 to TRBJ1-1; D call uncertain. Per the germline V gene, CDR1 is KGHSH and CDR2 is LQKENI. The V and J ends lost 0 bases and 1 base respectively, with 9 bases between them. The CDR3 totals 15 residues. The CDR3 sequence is CASSPPLRRNTEAFF. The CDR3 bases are TGTGCCAGCTCACCACCGTTAAGACGGAACACTGAAGCTTTCTTT.

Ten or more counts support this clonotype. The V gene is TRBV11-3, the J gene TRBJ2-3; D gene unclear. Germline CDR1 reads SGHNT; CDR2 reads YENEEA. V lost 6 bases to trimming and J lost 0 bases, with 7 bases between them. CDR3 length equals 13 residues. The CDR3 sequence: CASSKPSTDTQYF. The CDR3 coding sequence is TGTGCCAGCAGTAAGCCTAGCACAGATACGCAGTATTTT.

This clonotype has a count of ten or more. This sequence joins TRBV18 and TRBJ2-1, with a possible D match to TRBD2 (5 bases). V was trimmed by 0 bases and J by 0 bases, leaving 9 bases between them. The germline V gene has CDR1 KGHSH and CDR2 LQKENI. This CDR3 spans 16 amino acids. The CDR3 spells CASSPPMTISYNEQFF. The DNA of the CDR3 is TGTGCCAGCTCACCACCGATGACTATCTCCTACAATGAGCAGTTCTTC.

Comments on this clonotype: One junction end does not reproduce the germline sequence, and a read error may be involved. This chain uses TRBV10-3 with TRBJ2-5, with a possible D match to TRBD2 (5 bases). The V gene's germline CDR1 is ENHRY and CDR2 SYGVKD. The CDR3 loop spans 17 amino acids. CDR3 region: CATSELWAGGGGETQYF. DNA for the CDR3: TGTGCCACCAGTGAGTTGTGGGCCGGCGGTGGAGGAGAGACCCAGTACTTC.

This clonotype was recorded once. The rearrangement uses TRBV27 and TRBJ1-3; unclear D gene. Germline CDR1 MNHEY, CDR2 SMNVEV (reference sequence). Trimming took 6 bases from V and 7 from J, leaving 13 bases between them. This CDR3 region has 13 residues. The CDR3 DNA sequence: TGTGCCAGCAGACGGTACGGGTTCAACACCATATATTTT. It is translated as CASRRYGFNTIYF.

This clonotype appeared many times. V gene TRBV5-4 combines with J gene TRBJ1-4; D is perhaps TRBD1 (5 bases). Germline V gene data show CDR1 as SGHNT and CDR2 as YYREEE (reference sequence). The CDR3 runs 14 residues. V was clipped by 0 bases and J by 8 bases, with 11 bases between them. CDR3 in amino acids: CASSLAGLGEKLFF. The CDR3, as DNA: TGTGCCAGCAGCTTGGCAGGGCTGGGGGAAAAACTGTTTTTT.

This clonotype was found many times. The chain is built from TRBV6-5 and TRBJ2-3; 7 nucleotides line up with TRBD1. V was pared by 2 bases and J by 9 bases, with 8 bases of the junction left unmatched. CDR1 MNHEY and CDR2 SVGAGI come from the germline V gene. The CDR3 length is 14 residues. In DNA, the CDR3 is TGTGCCAGCAGTTACACTGGGACAGCGAACACGCAGTATTTT. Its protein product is CASSYTGTANTQYF.

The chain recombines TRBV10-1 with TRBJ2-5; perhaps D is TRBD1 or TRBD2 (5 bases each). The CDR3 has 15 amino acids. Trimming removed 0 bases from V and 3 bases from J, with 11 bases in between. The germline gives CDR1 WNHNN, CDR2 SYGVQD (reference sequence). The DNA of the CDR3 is TGCGCCAGCAGTGAGTCGCAGGGAGCGGAAGAGACCCAGTACTTC. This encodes CASSESQGAEETQYF.

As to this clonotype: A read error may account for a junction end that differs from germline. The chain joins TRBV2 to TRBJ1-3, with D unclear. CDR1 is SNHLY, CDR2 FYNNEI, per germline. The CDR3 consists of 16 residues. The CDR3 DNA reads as TGTGCCAGCAGGAGCCCCTGGGCGGGCTCTAGAAACACCATATATTTT. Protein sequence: CASRSPWAGSRNTIYF.

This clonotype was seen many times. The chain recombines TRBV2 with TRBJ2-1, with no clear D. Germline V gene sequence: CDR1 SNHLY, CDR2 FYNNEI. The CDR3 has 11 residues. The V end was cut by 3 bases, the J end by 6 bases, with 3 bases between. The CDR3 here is CASSEVNEQFF. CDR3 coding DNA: TGTGCCAGCAGTGAGGTCAATGAGCAGTTCTTC.

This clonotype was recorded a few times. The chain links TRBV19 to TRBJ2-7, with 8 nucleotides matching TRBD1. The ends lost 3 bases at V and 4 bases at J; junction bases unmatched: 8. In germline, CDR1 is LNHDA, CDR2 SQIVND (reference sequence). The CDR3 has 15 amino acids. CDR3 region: CASSISGRGQYEQYF. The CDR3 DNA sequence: TGTGCCAGTAGTATTTCGGGCAGGGGGCAGTACGAGCAGTACTTC.

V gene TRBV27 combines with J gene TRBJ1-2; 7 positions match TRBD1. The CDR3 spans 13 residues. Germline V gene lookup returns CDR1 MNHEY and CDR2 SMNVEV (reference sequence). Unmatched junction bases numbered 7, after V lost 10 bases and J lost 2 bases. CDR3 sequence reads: CATSLRGNYGYTF. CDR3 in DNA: TGTGCCACCTCCCTCAGGGGGAACTATGGCTACACCTTC.

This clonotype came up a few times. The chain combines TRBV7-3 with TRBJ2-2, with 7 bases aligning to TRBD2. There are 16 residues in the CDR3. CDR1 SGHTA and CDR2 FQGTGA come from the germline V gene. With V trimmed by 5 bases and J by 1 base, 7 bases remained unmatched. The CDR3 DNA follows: TGTGCCAGCAGCCCCGGGGTAGCGGGGAACACCGGGGAGCTGTTTTTT. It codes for CASSPGVAGNTGELFF.